These 30 T cell receptor beta chains share one sample of origin, sequenced in a study of blood T cell repertoires in COVID-19. TCRdb's table, derived via immunoSEQ multiplex PCR, lists solely in-frame clones and lacks some. The table lists 250,000 to 400,000 clones, roughly 90% of them singletons, with less than 3.5% in the top ten. Sequenced material: peripheral blood. These receptor sequences come from a woman aged 25 to 39 with COVID-19, enrolled during active disease.

The CDR3 here is CASSLVSLSSGNTIYF. The DNA for the CDR3 is TGTGCCAGCAGCTTAGTATCGTTGAGCTCTGGAAACACCATATATTTT. The chain links TRBV7-6 to TRBJ1-3; no firm D call. The CDR3 sequence is 16 residues long. Germline CDR1 SGHVS, CDR2 FNYEAQ. The ends were cut back, 1 base at V and 0 bases at J, with 10 bases in the middle.

The gene calls are TRBV11-3 and TRBJ2-1; possibly TRBD1 for D (5 bases). CDR3 length: 17 residues. Germline V gene lookup returns CDR1 SGHNT and CDR2 YENEEA. V was cut by 1 base and J by 2 bases, with 15 bases left in between. Here the CDR3 reads CASSLGGTPRPYNEQFF. The CDR3 DNA sequence: TGTGCCAGCAGCTTAGGGGGCACCCCGAGGCCCTACAATGAGCAGTTCTTC.

This clone was detected only a few times. The chain links TRBV12-3 or TRBV12-4 to TRBJ2-1; 8 bases line up with TRBD1. This CDR3 contains 13 residues. After removal of 4 bases from V and 8 bases from J, the junction contained 4 bases not matched to a gene. The CDR3 loop is CASSSRGRYEQFF. CDR3 nucleotides: TGTGCCAGCAGTTCCAGGGGGCGGTATGAGCAGTTCTTC.

V is TRBV19 and J is TRBJ1-1; 9 nucleotides line up with TRBD1. Germline V CDR1 and CDR2: LNHDA, SQIVND (reference sequence). The CDR3 has 11 amino acids. J lost 6 bases, V lost 10 bases, and 3 bases had no gene match. This CDR3 is CATGDRAEAFF. CDR3 DNA: TGTGCCACCGGGGACAGGGCTGAAGCTTTCTTT.

This chain joins TRBV11-2 and TRBJ2-2; D is unclear. The CDR3 loop spans 12 amino acids. The V and J ends lost 5 bases and 3 bases respectively, with 4 bases between them. Germline loops: CDR1 SGHAT, CDR2 FQNNGV. CDR3 protein: CASSIDTGELFF. The DNA of the CDR3 is TGTGCCAGCAGCATCGACACCGGGGAGCTGTTTTTT.

This chain links TRBV9 with TRBJ2-1; D call uncertain. Trimming took off 4 bases at V and 11 bases at J, with 19 bases between the two ends. This CDR3 has 14 residues. CDR1 is SGDLS and CDR2 is YYNGEE in the germline V gene. CDR3: CASSPAPLILKQFF. Written as DNA, the CDR3 is TGTGCCAGCAGCCCCGCCCCTCTAATTTTAAAGCAGTTCTTC.

Only one count was recorded for this clone. The chain links TRBV14 to TRBJ1-3; D is perhaps TRBD1 (6 bases). The CDR3 runs 14 residues. V was pared by 2 bases and J by 5 bases, with 10 bases between. Germline V gene data show CDR1 as SGHDN and CDR2 as FVKESK. CDR3 in amino acids: CASSQNRDRNTIYF. Written as DNA, the CDR3 is TGTGCCAGCAGCCAAAACCGGGACAGAAACACCATATATTTT.

The J gene is TRBJ1-6, the V gene TRBV10-3; TRBD1 might be the D (5 bases). Trimming took 0 bases from V and 13 from J, leaving 25 bases between them. The length of the CDR3 is 18 residues. In germline, CDR1 is ENHRY, CDR2 SYGVKD. CDR3 amino acids: CAISESGRGSGLASPLHF. The CDR3 DNA reads TGTGCCATCAGTGAGTCGGGGCGGGGATCGGGACTGGCCTCGCCCCTCCACTTT.

The chain employs TRBV19 and TRBJ2-7; TRBD1 agrees at 8 bases. This CDR3 contains 16 residues. With V trimmed by 6 bases and J by 2 bases, 12 bases remained unmatched. From germline, CDR1 is LNHDA and CDR2 SQIVND (reference sequence). This chain's CDR3 is CASRDLGTGDTYEQYF. CDR3 nucleotide sequence: TGTGCCAGTAGGGACCTCGGGACAGGAGATACCTACGAGCAGTACTTC. The whole variable domain, remainder taken from reference TRBV19 and TRBJ2-7, is DGGITQSPKYLFRKEGQNVTLSCEQNLNHDAMYWYRQDPGQGLRLIYYSQIVNDFQKGDIAEGYSVSREKKESFPLTVTSAQKNPTAFYLCASRDLGTGDTYEQYFGPGTRLTVT.

This chain joins TRBV5-7 and TRBJ1-2, with 8 bases aligning to TRBD1. TRBV5-7 has ORF status, its function being uncertain. The CDR3 covers 15 residues. The ends lost 4 bases at V and 3 bases at J; junction bases unmatched: 8. The DNA for the CDR3 is TGTGCCAGCAGCGTTTGCTCCAGGGGGCACTATGGCTACACCTTC. Encoded protein: CASSVCSRGHYGYTF.

This CDR3 reads CASSQGLAAYQETQYF. The CDR3 DNA follows: TGTGCCAGCAGCCAAGGGCTAGCAGCGTACCAAGAGACCCAGTACTTC. This sequence joins TRBV14 and TRBJ2-5; possible D gene TRBD2, 5 bases. The germline CDR1 and CDR2 sequences are SGHDN and FVKESK. The CDR3 is 16 amino acids. V lost 1 base and J 0 bases, leaving 12 bases between the germline ends.

The rearrangement joins TRBV27 to TRBJ2-1; TRBD2 matches 7 bases. CDR1 is MNHEY, CDR2 SMNVEV, per germline (reference sequence). J gave up 3 bases and V 5 bases, and 10 bases lay outside the gene matches. The CDR3 totals 16 residues. CDR3 sequence: CASSNSGTTFYNEQFF. CDR3 nucleotides: TGTGCCAGCAGTAACTCCGGGACTACATTCTACAATGAGCAGTTCTTC.

J is TRBJ2-2 and V is TRBV9, with 10 bases identical to TRBD2. CDR1 is SGDLS, CDR2 YYNGEE, per germline. V trimming: 6 bases; J trimming: 2 bases; junction bases outside the gene matches: 7. The CDR3 runs to 16 residues. The CDR3 here is CASTPTSGVNTGELFF. The CDR3, as DNA: TGTGCCAGCACTCCCACTAGCGGGGTCAACACCGGGGAGCTGTTTTTT.

The V and J genes are TRBV19 and TRBJ2-7; 7 bases map to TRBD1. This CDR3 region has 13 residues. The V and J ends lost 3 bases and 7 bases, in that order; junction bases with no gene match: 6. Germline V gene lookup returns CDR1 LNHDA and CDR2 SQIVND (reference sequence). CDR3 in DNA: TGTGCCAGTAGTATCCGACAGGGTACGGAGCAGTACTTC. Its translation: CASSIRQGTEQYF.

The chain combines TRBV7-9 with TRBJ1-5; 7 bases match TRBD1. This CDR3 region has 14 residues. The V segment lost 5 bases and the J segment 2 bases; nucleotides outside the gene matches: 3. Germline assignment: CDR1 SEHNR and CDR2 FQNEAQ (reference sequence). The CDR3 here is CASSPTGGNQPQHF. The CDR3 DNA follows: TGTGCCAGCAGCCCCACAGGGGGCAATCAGCCCCAGCATTTT.

The chain carries TRBV6-2 or TRBV6-3 and TRBJ1-1; possible D gene TRBD1, 5 bases. The CDR3 is 14 amino acids. The germline V gene has CDR1 MNHEY and CDR2 SVGEGT. Trimming took off 5 bases at V and 4 bases at J, with 14 bases between the two ends. This CDR3 is CASSPGGDRTEAFF. CDR3 DNA sequence: TGTGCCAGCAGTCCCGGGGGGGATCGCACTGAAGCTTTCTTT.

The J gene is TRBJ1-1, the V gene TRBV29-1; 7 positions agree with TRBD1. V trimming: 6 bases; J trimming: 7 bases; junction bases outside the gene matches: 5. In germline, CDR1 is SQVTM, CDR2 ANQGSEA. The CDR3 consists of 11 residues. For the CDR3, the DNA is TGCAGCGTGGACAGGTTGGATGAAGCTTTCTTT. Its translation: CSVDRLDEAFF.

V is TRBV6-5 and J is TRBJ2-7; 11 positions match TRBD2. The CDR3 contains 15 residues. Per germline, CDR1 MNHEY and CDR2 SVGAGI. Trimming at V came to 6 bases and at J to 3 bases, leaving 7 bases not matched to a gene. This chain's CDR3 is CASRDSGRGIYEQYF. CDR3 DNA: TGTGCCAGCAGGGATAGCGGGAGGGGCATCTACGAGCAGTACTTC.

This clone was seen just once. The chain has TRBV5-1 and TRBJ2-7, with 7 positions matching TRBD1. The CDR3 is made up of 16 amino acids. The V gene's germline CDR1 is SGHRS and CDR2 YFSETQ. The V and J ends lost 5 bases and 3 bases, in that order; junction bases with no gene match: 14. In DNA form, the CDR3 reads TGCGCCAGCAGAGAGCCTGGACAGGCTTCCTTCTACGAGCAGTACTTC. It codes for CASREPGQASFYEQYF. Looking up the rest from reference TRBV5-1 and TRBJ2-7 gives the full variable domain: KAGVTQTPRYLIKTRGQQVTLSCSPISGHRSVSWYQQTPGQGLQFLFEYFSETQRNKGNFPGRFSGRQFSNSRSEMNVSTLELGDSALYLCASREPGQASFYEQYFGPGTRLTVT.

A single count supports this clone. The V call is TRBV2, the J call TRBJ2-1, with TRBD2 identical over 11 bases. J gave up 14 bases and V 2 bases, and 14 bases lay outside the gene matches. The CDR3 sequence is 16 residues long. Germline assignment: CDR1 SNHLY and CDR2 FYNNEI. The CDR3 DNA reads TGTGCCAGCAGTGAACGACGGGAGACTAGCGGGACCCGTAAGTTCTTC. This sequence encodes CASSERRETSGTRKFF.

The chain uses TRBV15 and TRBJ2-1; D is possibly TRBD1 (6 bases). Germline V gene lookup returns CDR1 LNHNV and CDR2 YYDKDF (reference sequence). The length of the CDR3 is 15 residues. V shed 3 bases and J shed 7 bases, with 16 bases lying between them. This CDR3 is CATSRAGAEMNEQFF. Written as DNA, the CDR3 is TGTGCCACCAGCAGGGCAGGGGCAGAGATGAATGAGCAGTTCTTC.

The CDR3 sequence: CASTPGRAGETQYF. DNA of the CDR3: TGTGCCAGCACCCCGGGGAGGGCAGGAGAGACCCAGTACTTC. V gene TRBV3-1 (or the pseudogene TRBV3-2) combines with J gene TRBJ2-5; 7 bases fit TRBD2. This CDR3 is 14 amino acids long. Germline values: CDR1 LGHDT, CDR2 YNNKEL (reference sequence). V trimming: 7 bases; J trimming: 4 bases; junction bases outside the gene matches: 9.

This chain links TRBV11-1 with TRBJ1-2, with D possibly matching TRBD1 (6 bases). This CDR3 has 13 amino acids. From germline, CDR1 is SGHAT and CDR2 FQDESV (reference sequence). Deletions cut 2 bases from V and 3 bases from J, with 7 bases between. The CDR3 DNA sequence: TGTGCCAGCAGCTTATCAGGGGACTATGGCTACACCTTC. This encodes CASSLSGDYGYTF.

V gene TRBV30 combines with J gene TRBJ1-5; a possible D gene is TRBD1 (5 bases). CDR1 GTSNPN and CDR2 SVGIG come from the germline V gene (reference sequence). This CDR3 region has 15 residues. V was trimmed by 2 bases and J by 0 bases, leaving 11 bases between them. CDR3 protein: CAWSPGHGSNQPQHF. The CDR3 DNA reads as TGTGCCTGGAGTCCTGGACACGGTAGCAATCAGCCCCAGCATTTT.

The chain is built from TRBV18 and TRBJ1-4; no definite D call. V lost 1 base, J lost 0 bases, and 9 bases lay in between. CDR3 length: 16 residues. The V gene's germline CDR1 is KGHSH and CDR2 LQKENI. CDR3 region: CASSPLDIATNEKLFF. The CDR3 bases are TGTGCCAGCTCACCACTAGACATTGCAACTAATGAAAAACTGTTTTTT.

V usage is TRBV2 and J usage is TRBJ1-2; 8 bases match TRBD1. The CDR3 consists of 12 residues. V lost 6 bases and J lost 6; bases outside the gene matches: 3. Germline assignment: CDR1 SNHLY and CDR2 FYNNEI. CDR3 residues: CASRGQGHGYTF. The CDR3 DNA sequence: TGTGCCAGCAGAGGACAGGGACATGGCTACACCTTC.

The V call is TRBV10-2, the J call TRBJ1-4; 7 positions match TRBD1. The trim removed 6 bases at V and 5 bases at J, leaving 12 bases unmatched. The V gene's germline CDR1 is WSHSY and CDR2 SAAADI. The CDR3 spans 16 residues. The CDR3 DNA reads TGCGCCAGCAGGAAAGAACCGGGACAGTTAAATGAAAAACTGTTTTTT. Protein product: CASRKEPGQLNEKLFF.

The chain uses TRBV12-3 or TRBV12-4 and TRBJ1-6; D uncertain. The CDR3 has 12 amino acids. Trimming cost V 3 bases and J 8 bases, with 5 bases left between them. CDR3 bases: TGTGCCAGCAGTTTCTCAGATTCACCCCTCCACTTT. It codes for CASSFSDSPLHF.

The rearrangement uses TRBV5-1 and TRBJ1-5; perhaps TRBD1 as D (5 bases). This CDR3 has 15 amino acids. V dropped 0 bases and J dropped 2 bases, with 9 bases sitting between them. The germline V gene encodes CDR1 SGHRS and CDR2 YFSETQ. This CDR3 is CASSLEGIRNQPQHF. CDR3 bases: TGCGCCAGCAGCTTGGAGGGGATCCGCAATCAGCCCCAGCATTTT.

By its share, this clone is medium-sized (0.01 to 0.1%). Other DNA sequences of this sample code for an identical CDR3. The rearrangement links TRBV18 to TRBJ1-5; D uncertain. Trimming removed 2 bases from V and 2 bases from J, with 4 bases in between. This CDR3 region has 13 residues. Germline V gives CDR1 KGHSH, CDR2 LQKENI. CDR3 residues: CASSPTGNQPQHF. In DNA form, the CDR3 reads TGTGCCAGCTCACCAACAGGCAATCAGCCCCAGCATTTT. Full variable domain (outside the CDR3, taken from reference TRBV18 and TRBJ1-5): NAGVMQNPRHLVRRRGQEARLRCSPMKGHSHVYWYRQLPEEGLKFMVYLQKENIIDESGMPKERFSAEFPKEGPSILRIQQVVRGDSAAYFCASSPTGNQPQHFGDGTRLSIL.